These 11 T cell receptor beta chains were all obtained from the same sample, sequenced in a study of cytomegalovirus exposure and HLA in healthy donors. The PCR used 60 Vbeta and 13 Jbeta primers. Profiled with immunoSEQ multiplex PCR; TCRdb holds only in-frame clones, not every one. The data hold over 100,000 clones, with approximately 80% observed a single time. Sequenced material: PBMCs. Every receptor here comes from a woman in her late teens or twenties in good health and CMV-seropositive.

This clone was found once. V and J are TRBV27 and TRBJ2-3; D unresolved. V dropped 5 bases and J dropped 5 bases, with 8 bases sitting between them. There are 12 residues in the CDR3. The germline CDR1 and CDR2 sequences are MNHEY and SMNVEV (reference sequence). The chain's CDR3 is CASSPTGDTQYF. The CDR3 DNA reads TGTGCCAGCAGTCCCACGGGAGATACGCAGTATTTT.

The chain uses TRBV18 and TRBJ2-7, with D perhaps matching TRBD1 (6 bases). CDR3 length equals 15 residues. In germline, CDR1 is KGHSH, CDR2 LQKENI. The V gene lost 3 bases and the J gene lost 1 base, with 13 bases spanning the gap. CDR3 in DNA: TGTGCCAGCTCACCTGACGACAGGCAATCCTACGAGCAGTACTTC. Translated, it gives CASSPDDRQSYEQYF.

This clone has just a few counts. The V gene is TRBV11-2, the J gene TRBJ1-5; TRBD1 matches 8 bases. With 5 bases clipped from V and 5 bases from J, the junction kept 5 bases outside the gene matches. The CDR3 has 14 residues. Per the germline V gene, CDR1 is SGHAT and CDR2 is FQNNGV. The CDR3 here is CASSRTGSHQPQHF. The CDR3 region has the DNA TGTGCCAGCAGCCGGACAGGGTCCCATCAGCCCCAGCATTTT.

Note on this clone: One end of the junction fails to match germline, which may point to a read error. This sequence joins TRBV7-7 and TRBJ2-5, with TRBD1 matching over 10 bases. From germline, CDR1 is SSHAT and CDR2 FNYEAQ (reference sequence). CDR3 length: 16 residues. CDR3 region: CASSLMDRGGQETQYF. CDR3 nucleotides: TGTGCTAGCAGCTTAATGGACAGGGGGGGCCAAGAGACCCAGTACTTC.

This clone was observed a few times. The gene calls are TRBV19 and TRBJ1-1; D gene ambiguous. The length of the CDR3 is 13 residues. Per the germline V gene, CDR1 is LNHDA and CDR2 is SQIVND (reference sequence). V was shortened by 4 bases and J by 11 bases, with 17 bases between the two germline ends. The CDR3 loop reads CASSSTLNQAAFF. In DNA form, the CDR3 reads TGTGCCAGTAGTAGCACTCTGAATCAGGCGGCTTTCTTT.

The chain recombines TRBV6-5 with TRBJ1-2; D may be TRBD1 (5 bases). V was cut by 0 bases and J by 4 bases, with 6 bases left in between. The CDR3 loop spans 13 amino acids. From germline, CDR1 is MNHEY and CDR2 SVGAGI. The CDR3 DNA sequence: TGTGCCAGCAGTTACTCGACAGCCTATGGCTACACCTTC. This sequence encodes CASSYSTAYGYTF.

In its sample, this clone was seen a few times. J is TRBJ1-5 and V is TRBV6-1; D is possibly TRBD1 (5 bases). The CDR3 consists of 15 residues. Trimming took off 9 bases at V and 1 base at J, with 16 bases between the two ends. CDR1 and CDR2 (germline): MNHNS, SASEGT. This CDR3 is CASLNPGGSNQPQHF. The CDR3 DNA is TGTGCCAGTCTGAATCCGGGGGGGAGCAATCAGCCCCAGCATTTT.

The V gene is TRBV7-8, the J gene TRBJ2-2, with D perhaps matching TRBD2 (6 bases). The CDR3 has 14 residues. Germline V gives CDR1 SGHVS, CDR2 FQNEAQ. With 5 bases removed from V and 3 bases from J, the gap between germline ends came to 10 bases. CDR3 region: CASSAGLYTGELFF. DNA of the CDR3: TGTGCCAGCAGCGCGGGACTGTACACCGGGGAGCTGTTTTTT.

CDR3 in amino acids: CASSPQTGPRSPYNEQFF. CDR3 coding DNA: TGTGCCAGCAGCCCCCAGACAGGGCCTCGTTCTCCATACAATGAGCAGTTCTTC. The rearrangement uses TRBV13 and TRBJ2-1; 7 nucleotides line up with TRBD1. J was trimmed by 4 bases and V by 5 bases; bases with no gene match: 17. This CDR3 contains 18 residues. In germline, CDR1 is PRHDT, CDR2 FYEKMQ (reference sequence).

The chain carries TRBV7-9 and TRBJ1-2; no reliable D call. Looked up from germline, CDR1 is SEHNR and CDR2 is FQNEAQ (reference sequence). CDR3 length: 19 residues. The V end was cut by 4 bases, the J end by 11 bases, with 35 bases between. CDR3 sequence (DNA): TGTGCCAGCAGCTACCAGCCGGGCCAGTCTAACCTAATAGGATCGGGGTACACCTTC. Its protein is CASSYQPGQSNLIGSGYTF.

This clone was seen a single time. The CDR3 spells CASSSISGDTQYF. In DNA, the CDR3 is TGTGCCAGCAGCTCGATTAGCGGAGATACGCAGTATTTT. V is TRBV14 and J is TRBJ2-3; tentatively, D is TRBD2 (6 bases). V shed 5 bases and J shed 5 bases, with 11 bases lying between them. Germline V gene sequence: CDR1 SGHDN, CDR2 FVKESK. The CDR3 totals 13 residues.